These 25 T cell receptor beta chains originate from one sample sequenced in a study of cytomegalovirus exposure and HLA in healthy donors. 13 Jbeta primers and 60 Vbeta primers were used for the PCR. Measured with immunoSEQ multiplex PCR; TCRdb has only the in-frame clones, and not every one. This sample has tens of thousands of clones, with around 70% found just once. The sample was PBMCs. These receptors originate from a man between 60 and 75 years old in good health and CMV-seronegative.

The chain uses TRBV6-5 and TRBJ1-2; unclear D gene. Germline CDR1 is MNHEY and CDR2 is SVGAGI. This CDR3 has 11 amino acids. Trimming stripped 6 bases from V and 7 bases from J, with 9 bases between. CDR3 protein: CASRQFPGYTF. For the CDR3, the DNA is TGTGCCAGCAGGCAGTTCCCTGGCTACACCTTC.

This clone was observed a few times. This chain connects TRBV29-1 to TRBJ1-4; 11 nucleotides line up with TRBD1. The CDR3 has 15 amino acids. Germline CDR1 SQVTM, CDR2 ANQGSEA. Unmatched junction bases numbered 8, after V lost 3 bases and J lost 8 bases. The CDR3 loop is CSVDQSGTGGEKLFF. The CDR3 DNA sequence: TGCAGCGTTGACCAATCCGGGACAGGGGGGGAAAAACTGTTTTTT.

The chain carries TRBV7-6 and TRBJ2-7, with 10 bases that match TRBD1. This CDR3 region has 15 residues. CDR1 and CDR2 (germline): SGHVS, FNYEAQ. The ends lost 4 bases at V and 6 bases at J; junction bases unmatched: 9. CDR3 sequence reads: CASSSTGGELSEQYF. CDR3 nucleotide sequence: TGTGCCAGCAGCTCGACAGGGGGCGAACTTTCCGAGCAGTACTTC.

The chain recombines TRBV7-9 with TRBJ2-1; 10 nucleotides match TRBD1. J lost 4 bases, V lost 2 bases, and 5 bases had no gene match. The CDR3 has 16 amino acids. Germline CDR1 and CDR2: SEHNR and FQNEAQ (reference sequence). The CDR3 DNA follows: TGTGCCAGCAGCTTAATCGGGACAGGGGTTTACAATGAGCAGTTCTTC. This translates into CASSLIGTGVYNEQFF.

The CDR3 region has the DNA TGCAGCGTTGAAGGTGCTACTAGTCGGGAGAGCACAGATACGCAGTATTTT. It yields the protein CSVEGATSRESTDTQYF. This sequence joins TRBV29-1 and TRBJ2-3; tentative D call: TRBD2 (6 bases). This CDR3 comprises 17 residues. The ends were cut back, 1 base at V and 0 bases at J, with 17 bases in the middle. Germline V lookup: CDR1 SQVTM, CDR2 ANQGSEA.

The chain carries TRBV18 and TRBJ1-4; 9 bases are a match to TRBD1. This CDR3 contains 15 residues. Trimming at V came to 4 bases and at J to 8 bases, leaving 8 bases not matched to a gene. CDR1 is KGHSH and CDR2 is LQKENI in the germline V gene. CDR3 nucleotides: TGTGCCAGCTCACGCAACAGGGGGCCCAAGGAAAAACTGTTTTTT. Its protein product is CASSRNRGPKEKLFF.

This clone was observed a single time. The rearrangement joins TRBV4-3 to TRBJ2-2; TRBD1 is a possible D gene (5 bases). Trimming removed 0 bases at V and 3 bases at J, with 17 bases between. Germline assignment: CDR1 LGHNA and CDR2 YSLEER. CDR3 size: 18 residues. DNA for the CDR3: TGCGCCAGCAGCCAAGACCCCCAGACAGTTGTGGACACCGGGGAGCTGTTTTTT. It encodes CASSQDPQTVVDTGELFF.

In this sample, this clone turned up a few times. The chain has TRBV15 and TRBJ1-1, with TRBD1 matching 8 bases. The CDR3 has 18 amino acids. The germline V gene encodes CDR1 LNHNV and CDR2 YYDKDF (reference sequence). V was pared by 2 bases and J by 6 bases, with 17 bases of the junction left unmatched. The CDR3 here is CATSRSRGQGLRRAEAFF. CDR3 coding DNA: TGTGCCACCAGCAGAAGCAGGGGGCAGGGCCTCCGGAGGGCTGAAGCTTTCTTT.

V usage is TRBV27 and J usage is TRBJ2-3; 9 bases map to TRBD2. The length of the CDR3 is 16 residues. Germline values: CDR1 MNHEY, CDR2 SMNVEV (reference sequence). The J segment lost 4 bases and the V segment lost 1 base, leaving 6 bases of the junction unmatched. CDR3 in DNA: TGTGCCAGCAGTTTATTCCCTAGCGGGAAGCCAGATACGCAGTATTTT. Its protein product is CASSLFPSGKPDTQYF.

This rearrangement joins TRBV15 to TRBJ2-5, with 9 positions matching TRBD1. The CDR3 extends over 16 amino acids. The germline gives CDR1 LNHNV, CDR2 YYDKDF (reference sequence). V was clipped by 0 bases and J by 4 bases; unmatched bases: 6. In DNA form, the CDR3 reads TGTGCCACCAGCAGAGAGGGACAGGGAGGGTTAGAGACCCAGTACTTC. Translation: CATSREGQGGLETQYF.

V usage is TRBV7-8 and J usage is TRBJ1-4, with a tentative D call TRBD1 (6 bases). Trimming removed 5 bases from V and 8 bases from J, with 9 bases in between. Germline assignment: CDR1 SGHVS and CDR2 FQNEAQ. CDR3 length: 12 residues. CDR3 DNA: TGTGCCAGCAGCATCGACAGGGAAAAACTGTTTTTT. Translated: CASSIDREKLFF.

The rearrangement joins TRBV5-1 to TRBJ2-7; D call uncertain. Germline V gene lookup returns CDR1 SGHRS and CDR2 YFSETQ. V shed 5 bases and J shed 0 bases, with 9 bases lying between them. The CDR3 has 13 amino acids. CDR3 amino acids: CASSTTNSYEQYF. The CDR3, as DNA: TGCGCCAGCAGTACGACAAACTCCTACGAGCAGTACTTC.

V usage is TRBV27 and J usage is TRBJ1-1, with 8 bases fitting TRBD1. There are 16 residues in the CDR3. J was trimmed by 1 base and V by 7 bases; bases with no gene match: 11. CDR1 is MNHEY and CDR2 is SMNVEV in the germline V gene (reference sequence). CDR3 sequence (DNA): TGTGCCAGCACCCCAACTACCGGGACAGGGAACACTGAAGCTTTCTTT. It translates to CASTPTTGTGNTEAFF.

V is TRBV5-1 and J is TRBJ2-6; TRBD1 aligns across 7 bases. CDR3 length: 18 amino acids. V lost 3 bases, J lost 0 bases, and 9 bases stayed unmatched. Germline V gene data show CDR1 as SGHRS and CDR2 as YFSETQ. The CDR3 region has the DNA TGCGCCAGCAGCTCGCTACAGGGGACGGCCTCTGGGGCCAACGTCCTGACTTTC. Its protein product is CASSSLQGTASGANVLTF.

This clone has just one count. This chain links TRBV25-1 with TRBJ2-1, with 9 bases fitting TRBD1. With V trimmed by 7 bases and J by 4 bases, 5 bases remained unmatched. The CDR3 has 14 amino acids. Germline V gene sequence: CDR1 MGHDK, CDR2 SYGVNS. The CDR3 DNA follows: TGTGCCAGCACGGGACAGGGACCTTACAATGAGCAGTTCTTC. Its translation: CASTGQGPYNEQFF.

This clone occurred a few times. This chain joins TRBV5-1 and TRBJ2-2, with 8 bases fitting TRBD2. The CDR3 spans 18 residues. V lost 1 base and J lost 2; bases outside the gene matches: 10. Germline CDR1 is SGHRS and CDR2 is YFSETQ. The CDR3 loop is CASSLRVRGGQNTGELFF. The DNA for the CDR3 is TGCGCCAGCAGCTTGAGGGTCCGGGGGGGCCAAAACACCGGGGAGCTGTTTTTT.

This chain connects TRBV7-9 to TRBJ1-6, with 7 nucleotides matching TRBD1. The V gene end was trimmed by 4 bases and the J gene end by 7 bases; junction bases not matched to a gene: 7. Germline V gene lookup returns CDR1 SEHNR and CDR2 FQNEAQ (reference sequence). The CDR3 length is 15 residues. CDR3 protein: CASSSKGARNSPLHF. In DNA form, the CDR3 reads TGTGCCAGCAGCTCCAAGGGGGCGCGGAATTCACCCCTCCACTTT.

The genes are TRBV19 and TRBJ1-5; TRBD1 might be the D (5 bases). This CDR3 is 15 amino acids long. Germline lookup yields CDR1 LNHDA and CDR2 SQIVND (reference sequence). V lost 7 bases and J lost 4, with 17 bases in between. CDR3 sequence (DNA): TGTGCCAGTATTGCTGACAGTCTCCCTAATCAGCCCCAGCATTTT. Protein product: CASIADSLPNQPQHF.

The V and J genes are TRBV29-1 and TRBJ2-7; 7 positions match TRBD2. Unmatched junction bases numbered 8, after V lost 6 bases and J lost 6 bases. The CDR3 has 12 amino acids. The germline V gene has CDR1 SQVTM and CDR2 ANQGSEA. The CDR3 spells CSVCSTSREQYF. In DNA, the CDR3 is TGCAGCGTATGTTCGACTAGCCGCGAGCAGTACTTC.

This clone was detected a few times. The V gene is TRBV29-1, the J gene TRBJ1-4; 8 bases fit TRBD1. Germline V gives CDR1 SQVTM, CDR2 ANQGSEA. The CDR3 runs to 14 residues. J lost 4 bases, V lost 5 bases, and 6 bases had no gene match. CDR3 region: CSVWGTGHNEKLFF. As DNA, the CDR3 is TGCAGCGTTTGGGGGACAGGACATAATGAAAAACTGTTTTTT.

V usage is TRBV4-3 and J usage is TRBJ2-3; TRBD2 agrees at 13 bases. This CDR3 spans 18 amino acids. CDR1 and CDR2 (germline): LGHNA, YSLEER. The trim removed 0 bases at V and 3 bases at J, leaving 6 bases unmatched. CDR3 sequence reads: CASSQDLTSGGGTDTQYF. The CDR3 DNA follows: TGCGCCAGCAGCCAAGATCTTACTAGCGGGGGGGGAACAGATACGCAGTATTTT.

V usage is TRBV7-2 and J usage is TRBJ1-2, with 12 nucleotides matching TRBD1. Trimming removed 7 bases from V and 4 bases from J; junction bases left unmatched: 16. Germline loops: CDR1 SGHTA, CDR2 FQGNSA. The CDR3 has 18 amino acids. The CDR3 DNA follows: TGTGCCAGCAACTCACCGCCGGGACAGGGGGCGCGTGGCTATGGCTACACCTTC. Translating gives CASNSPPGQGARGYGYTF.

The J gene is TRBJ2-1, the V gene TRBV9; D perhaps matches TRBD1 (5 bases). Germline loops: CDR1 SGDLS, CDR2 YYNGEE. CDR3 length: 14 residues. Trimming took off 6 bases at V and 2 bases at J, with 12 bases between the two ends. CDR3 amino acids: CASNTKGTYNEQFF. The CDR3, as DNA: TGTGCCAGCAACACCAAGGGGACCTACAATGAGCAGTTCTTC. The full variable domain, with the rest looked up from reference TRBV9 and TRBJ2-1, is DSGVTQTPKHLITATGQRVTLRCSPRSGDLSVYWYQQSLDQGLQFLIQYYNGEERAKGNILERFSAQQFPDLHSELNLSSLELGDSALYFCASNTKGTYNEQFFGPGTRLTVL.

The chain combines TRBV7-2 with TRBJ1-2; 10 bases agree with TRBD1. Per the germline V gene, CDR1 is SGHTA and CDR2 is FQGNSA. Trimming took 5 bases from V and 1 from J; bases not matched to a gene: 1. The CDR3 is 14 amino acids. This CDR3 reads CASSGTGVNYGYTF. The CDR3 DNA reads TGTGCCAGCAGCGGGACAGGGGTTAACTATGGCTACACCTTC.

The rearrangement joins TRBV6-6 to TRBJ1-2; 7 nucleotides match TRBD1. The J segment lost 3 bases and the V segment lost 8 bases, leaving 12 bases of the junction unmatched. Germline V gene data show CDR1 as MNHNY and CDR2 as SVGAGI (reference sequence). This CDR3 is 15 amino acids long. CDR3 protein: CASGDPTGNHYGYTF. CDR3 sequence (DNA): TGTGCCAGCGGGGACCCGACAGGGAATCACTATGGCTACACCTTC.